This TCR beta chain was recovered during a study of T-cell reconstitution after alpha-beta-depleted transplantation in children. The J segment lost 5 bases and the V segment lost 4 bases, leaving 13 bases of the junction unmatched. CDR3 length equals 17 residues. Looked up from germline, CDR1 is SGHRS and CDR2 is YFSETQ. The table lists this clonotype with a few counts. The TCRbeta library was prepared with unique molecular identifiers. TCRdb recomputed calls from the PCR reads with MiXCR, one row per CDR3 protein. Of about 400,000 distinct CDR3 sequences listed, 10% to 15% are singletons. Here the sequenced sample was PBMCs, taken from the stem cell graft. The TCR comes from a human donor who donated a stem cell graft to a child with Fanconi anemia. The V and J genes are TRBV5-1 and TRBJ2-7; 12 bases are a match to TRBD1. The CDR3 coding sequence is TGCGCCAGCAGCCCTTCCGGGACAGGGGGCAGATTCGACGAGCAGTACTTC. Translated, it gives CASSPSGTGGRFDEQYF.